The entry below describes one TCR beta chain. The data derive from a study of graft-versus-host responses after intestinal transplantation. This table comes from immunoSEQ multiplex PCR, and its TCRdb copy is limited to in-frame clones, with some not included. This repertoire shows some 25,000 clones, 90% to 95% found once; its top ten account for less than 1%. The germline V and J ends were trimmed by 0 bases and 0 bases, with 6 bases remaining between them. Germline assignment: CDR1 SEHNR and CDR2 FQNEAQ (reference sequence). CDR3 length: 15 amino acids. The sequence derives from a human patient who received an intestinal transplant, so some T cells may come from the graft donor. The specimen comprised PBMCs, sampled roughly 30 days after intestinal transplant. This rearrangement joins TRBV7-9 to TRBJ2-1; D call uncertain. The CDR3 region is CASSLAGSSYNEQFF. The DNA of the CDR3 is TGTGCCAGCAGCTTAGCGGGAAGCTCCTACAATGAGCAGTTCTTC.